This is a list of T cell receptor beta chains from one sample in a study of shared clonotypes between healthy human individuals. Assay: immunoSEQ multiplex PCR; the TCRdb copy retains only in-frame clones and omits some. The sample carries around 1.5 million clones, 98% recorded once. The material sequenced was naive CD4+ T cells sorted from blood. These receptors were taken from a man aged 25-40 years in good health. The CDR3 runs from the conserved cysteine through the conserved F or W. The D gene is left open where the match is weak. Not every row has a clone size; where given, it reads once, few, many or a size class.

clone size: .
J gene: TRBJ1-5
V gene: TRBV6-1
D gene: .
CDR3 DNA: TGTGCCAGCAGTGAACGAGAACGTCAGCCCCAGCATTTT
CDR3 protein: CASSERERQPQHF

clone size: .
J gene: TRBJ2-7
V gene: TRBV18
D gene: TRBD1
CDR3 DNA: TGTGCCAGCTCTAAAACCCGGGACAGTGACGAGCAGTACTTC
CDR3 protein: CASSKTRDSDEQYF

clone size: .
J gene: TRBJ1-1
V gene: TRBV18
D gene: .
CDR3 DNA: TGTGCCAGCTCACCGGCCGAAACTGAAGCTTTCTTT
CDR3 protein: CASSPAETEAFF

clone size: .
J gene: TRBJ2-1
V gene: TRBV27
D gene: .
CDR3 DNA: TGTGCCAGCAGTTCGCGAACTAGCCTCAATGAGCAGTTCTTC
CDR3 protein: CASSSRTSLNEQFF

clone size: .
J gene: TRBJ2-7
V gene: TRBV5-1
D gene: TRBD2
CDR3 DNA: TGCGCCAGCAGCTTGGCCACGGCGGTAGCGGGAACTTACGAGCAGTACTTC
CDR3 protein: CASSLATAVAGTYEQYF

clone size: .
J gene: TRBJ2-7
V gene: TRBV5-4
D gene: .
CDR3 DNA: TGTGCCAGCAGCCCTCACGGGGGAGAGCAGTACTTC
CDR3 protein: CASSPHGGEQYF

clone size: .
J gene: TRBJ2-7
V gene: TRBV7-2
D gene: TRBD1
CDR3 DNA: TGTGCCACCCAATTGGGAACAGGGGCCTACGAGCAGTACTTC
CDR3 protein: CATQLGTGAYEQYF

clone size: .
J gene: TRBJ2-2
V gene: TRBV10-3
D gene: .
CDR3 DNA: TGTGCCATCAGTGAGGTACGGAACACCGGGGAGCTGTTTTTT
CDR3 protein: CAISEVRNTGELFF

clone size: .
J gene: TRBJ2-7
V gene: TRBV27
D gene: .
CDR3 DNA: TGTGCCAGCAGGGGGGTGGGCGGCGACGAGCAGTACTTC
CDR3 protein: CASRGVGGDEQYF

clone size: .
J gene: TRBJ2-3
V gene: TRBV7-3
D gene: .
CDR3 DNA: TGTGCCAGCAGCTTCACGCGGGGAAACACAGATACGCAGTATTTT
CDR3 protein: CASSFTRGNTDTQYF

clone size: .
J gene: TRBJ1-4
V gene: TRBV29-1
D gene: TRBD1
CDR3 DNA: TGCAGCGGATTCGACAGGGCCAAACTGTTTTTT
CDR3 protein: CSGFDRAKLFF

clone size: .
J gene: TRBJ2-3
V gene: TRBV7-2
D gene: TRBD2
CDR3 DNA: TGTGCCAGCAGCTTTTATAGCGGGGCGGACTACACAGATACGCAGTATTTT
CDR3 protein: CASSFYSGADYTDTQYF

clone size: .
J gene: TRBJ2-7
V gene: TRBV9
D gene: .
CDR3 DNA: TGTGCCAGCAGCGCCCCTGTTTTGGATAGCGGCTCCTACGAGCAGTACTTC
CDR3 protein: CASSAPVLDSGSYEQYF

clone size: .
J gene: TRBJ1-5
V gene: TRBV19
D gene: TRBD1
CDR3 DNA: TGTGCCAGTACCATACGACAGGGTGCTCAGCCCCAGCATTTT
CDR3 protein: CASTIRQGAQPQHF

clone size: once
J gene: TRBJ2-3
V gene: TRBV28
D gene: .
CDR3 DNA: TGTGCCAGCAGTTCCCCGGGTGGGCGTCTGGCAGATACGCAGTATTTT
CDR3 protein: CASSSPGGRLADTQYF

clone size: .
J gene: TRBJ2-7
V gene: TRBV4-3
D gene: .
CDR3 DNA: TGCGCCAGCAGCCGAACCGGGACCAGCGGGCAGTACTTC
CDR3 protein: CASSRTGTSGQYF

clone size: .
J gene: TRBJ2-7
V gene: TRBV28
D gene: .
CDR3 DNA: TGTGCCAGCTTTCCGACTGGGCAGGGCCCCTACGAGCAGTACTTC
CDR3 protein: CASFPTGQGPYEQYF

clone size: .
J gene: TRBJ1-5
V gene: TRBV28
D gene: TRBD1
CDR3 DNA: TGTGCCAGCAGTTCAAATAAACAGGGGGCAAGGGTAGGACAGCCCCAGCATTTT
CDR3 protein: CASSSNKQGARVGQPQHF

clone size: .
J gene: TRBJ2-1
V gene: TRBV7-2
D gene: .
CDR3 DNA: TGTGCCAGCAGCGTAGTGCGGCCAGCGAGATACAATGAGCAGTTCTTC
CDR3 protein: CASSVVRPARYNEQFF

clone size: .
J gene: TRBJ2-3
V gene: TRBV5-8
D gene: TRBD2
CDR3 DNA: TGTGCCAGCAGCTCTGGACTAGCGGGAAGGTCTACGCAGTATTTT
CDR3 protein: CASSSGLAGRSTQYF

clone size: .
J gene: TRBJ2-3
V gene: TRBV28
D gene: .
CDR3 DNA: TGTGCCAGCAGGATTCCGGACGGGCATACGCAGTATTTT
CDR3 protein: CASRIPDGHTQYF

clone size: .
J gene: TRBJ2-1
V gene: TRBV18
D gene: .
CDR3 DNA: TGTGCCAGCTCACCAACGAGTAAAGGTGAGCAGTTCTTC
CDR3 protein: CASSPTSKGEQFF

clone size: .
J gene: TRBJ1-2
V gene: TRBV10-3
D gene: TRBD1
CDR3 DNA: TGTGCCATCAACAGGGAGGGACAGGGGCCCCATTATGGCTACACCTTC
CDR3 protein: CAINREGQGPHYGYTF

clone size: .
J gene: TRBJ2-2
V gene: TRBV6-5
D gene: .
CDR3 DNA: TGTGCCAGCAGGCATGGGACACCCACCGGGGAGCTGTTTTTT
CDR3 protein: CASRHGTPTGELFF

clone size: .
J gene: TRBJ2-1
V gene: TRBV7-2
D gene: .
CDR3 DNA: TGTGCCAGCAGCTTAGGCTTACTACAGGGGCAGTTCTTC
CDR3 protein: CASSLGLLQGQFF

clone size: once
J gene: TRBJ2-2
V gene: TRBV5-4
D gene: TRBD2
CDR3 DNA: TGTGCCAGCAGCCGTGTATCGGGGGGTGTGTTGGGAAACACCGGGGAGCTGTTTTTT
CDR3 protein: CASSRVSGGVLGNTGELFF

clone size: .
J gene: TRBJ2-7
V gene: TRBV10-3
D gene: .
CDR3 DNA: TGTGCCATCAGTGTTCCCGGGACATCGTACGAGCAGTACTTC
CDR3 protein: CAISVPGTSYEQYF

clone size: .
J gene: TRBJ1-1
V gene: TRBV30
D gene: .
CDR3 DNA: TGTGCCTGGAGAAGAGGCGGGGGGAACACTGAAGCTTTCTTT
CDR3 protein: CAWRRGGGNTEAFF

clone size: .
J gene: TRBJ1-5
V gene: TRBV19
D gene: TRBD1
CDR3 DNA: TGTGCCAGTACCCAATCCAGGGGGGCTGGGATGAATCAGCCCCAGCATTTT
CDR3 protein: CASTQSRGAGMNQPQHF

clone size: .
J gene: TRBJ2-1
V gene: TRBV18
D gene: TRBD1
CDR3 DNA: TGTGCCAGCTCAAACCAGGGGGCCGGCTTGGAGAATGAGCAGTTCTTC
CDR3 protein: CASSNQGAGLENEQFF